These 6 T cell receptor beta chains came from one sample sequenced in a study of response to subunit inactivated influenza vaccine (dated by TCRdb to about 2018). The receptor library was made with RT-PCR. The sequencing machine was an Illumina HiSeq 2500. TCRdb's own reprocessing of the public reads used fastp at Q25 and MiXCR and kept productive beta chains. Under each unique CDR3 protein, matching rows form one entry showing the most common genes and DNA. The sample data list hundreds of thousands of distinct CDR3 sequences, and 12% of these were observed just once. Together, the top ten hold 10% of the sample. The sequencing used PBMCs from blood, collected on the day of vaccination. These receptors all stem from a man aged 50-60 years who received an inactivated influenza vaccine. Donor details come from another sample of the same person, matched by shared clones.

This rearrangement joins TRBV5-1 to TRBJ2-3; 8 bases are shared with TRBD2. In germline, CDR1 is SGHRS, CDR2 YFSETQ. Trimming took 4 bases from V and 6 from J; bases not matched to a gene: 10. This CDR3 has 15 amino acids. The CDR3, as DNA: TGCGCCAGCAGCCGAGACGGGACTAGGGGGGATACGCAGTATTTT. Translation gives CASSRDGTRGDTQYF.

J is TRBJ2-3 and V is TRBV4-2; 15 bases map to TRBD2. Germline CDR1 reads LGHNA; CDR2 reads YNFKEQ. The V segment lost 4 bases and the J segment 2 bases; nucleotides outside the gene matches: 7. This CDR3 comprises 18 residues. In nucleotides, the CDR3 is TGTGCCAGCAGCCTTTCTTGGACTAGCGGGGGGGTCACAGATACGCAGTATTTT. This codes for CASSLSWTSGGVTDTQYF.

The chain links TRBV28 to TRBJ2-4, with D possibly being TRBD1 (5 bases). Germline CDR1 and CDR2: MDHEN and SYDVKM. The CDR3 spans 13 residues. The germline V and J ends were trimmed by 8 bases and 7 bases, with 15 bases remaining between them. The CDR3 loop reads CASLRGGENIQYF. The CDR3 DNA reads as TGTGCCAGCCTAAGGGGCGGCGAGAACATTCAGTACTTC. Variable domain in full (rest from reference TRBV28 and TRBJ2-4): DVKVTQSSRYLVKRTGEKVFLECVQDMDHENMFWYRQDPGLGLRLIYFSYDVKMKEKGDIPEGYSVSREKKERFSLILESASTNQTSMYLCASLRGGENIQYFGAGTRLSVL.

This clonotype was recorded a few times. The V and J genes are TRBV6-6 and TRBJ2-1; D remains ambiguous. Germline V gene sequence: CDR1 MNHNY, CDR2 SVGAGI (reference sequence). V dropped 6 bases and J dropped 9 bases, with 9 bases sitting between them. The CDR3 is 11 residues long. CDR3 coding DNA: TGTGCCAGCAGGGAAGGGCGTGAGCAGTTCTTC. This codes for CASREGREQFF.

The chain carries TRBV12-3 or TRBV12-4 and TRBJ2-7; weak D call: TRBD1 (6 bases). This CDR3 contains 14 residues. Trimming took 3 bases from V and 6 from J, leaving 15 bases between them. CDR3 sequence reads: CASSLFFRGREQYF. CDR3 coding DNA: TGTGCCAGCAGTTTGTTTTTCAGGGGACGCGAGCAGTACTTC.

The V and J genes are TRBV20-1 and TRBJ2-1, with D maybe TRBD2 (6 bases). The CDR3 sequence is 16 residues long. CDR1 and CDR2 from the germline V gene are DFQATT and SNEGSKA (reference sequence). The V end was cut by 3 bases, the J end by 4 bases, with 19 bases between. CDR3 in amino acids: CSARPSGSGEYNEQFF. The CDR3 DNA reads TGCAGTGCTAGGCCGAGTGGTAGCGGAGAATACAATGAGCAGTTCTTC.